This entry lists 27 T cell receptor beta chains sequenced from one sample in a study of cytomegalovirus exposure and HLA in healthy donors. 13 Jbeta primers and 60 Vbeta primers were used for the PCR. The data were produced by immunoSEQ multiplex PCR, yet TCRdb's version contains in-frame clones alone and is incomplete. The top ten clones hold approximately 3% of a sample with 60,000 to 75,000 clones, less than 80% of them seen once. The source material was PBMCs. The receptors come from a woman between 45 and 60 years old in good health and CMV-seronegative.

A single count supports this clone. This chain connects TRBV5-8 to TRBJ2-1, with a possible D match to TRBD1 (6 bases). The CDR3 is 16 amino acids. Germline CDR1 reads SGHTS; CDR2 reads YDEGEE. Trimming shortened V by 4 bases and J by 5 bases, and 19 bases separated the two germline ends. The CDR3 bases are TGTGCCAGCAGCCCTTTTAATGGGGGACAACACAATGAGCAGTTCTTC. Protein sequence: CASSPFNGGQHNEQFF.

This chain links TRBV29-1 with TRBJ1-2, with 7 bases matching TRBD1. Trimming removed 6 bases from V and 3 bases from J; junction bases left unmatched: 4. The germline V gene encodes CDR1 SQVTM and CDR2 ANQGSEA. CDR3 length: 12 residues. The CDR3 region is CSVGTDYYGYTF. CDR3 DNA sequence: TGCAGCGTCGGGACAGATTACTATGGCTACACCTTC.

The chain couples TRBV5-6 to TRBJ2-7, with 9 positions matching TRBD2. Per the germline V gene, CDR1 is SGHDT and CDR2 is YYEEEE. V was pared by 0 bases and J by 2 bases, with 3 bases of the junction left unmatched. The CDR3 sequence is 15 residues long. The CDR3 region has the DNA TGTGCCAGCAGCTTGGGCGGGGGGGGGCCCTACGAGCAGTACTTC. Amino acids: CASSLGGGGPYEQYF.

This clone was observed a few times. The chain has TRBV27 and TRBJ2-7, with 10 bases lining up with TRBD2. CDR1 is MNHEY and CDR2 is SMNVEV in the germline V gene (reference sequence). This CDR3 comprises 16 residues. Unmatched junction bases numbered 6, after V lost 2 bases and J lost 2 bases. The CDR3 loop reads CASSLRTSGTAYEQYF. CDR3 DNA sequence: TGTGCCAGCAGTTTAAGAACTAGCGGGACAGCCTACGAGCAGTACTTC.

This clone has only one observation. The chain links TRBV6-5 to TRBJ1-4; no definite D call. This CDR3 comprises 13 residues. The germline CDR1 and CDR2 sequences are MNHEY and SVGAGI. The V gene lost 0 bases and the J gene lost 11 bases, with 10 bases spanning the gap. This CDR3 reads CASSYSSREKLFF. CDR3 sequence (DNA): TGTGCCAGCAGTTACTCTTCTCGGGAGAAACTGTTTTTT.

This clone appeared a single time. CDR3 amino acids: CASSFGTSGSGWDEQFF. The DNA for the CDR3 is TGTGCCAGCAGCTTCGGGACTAGCGGGAGCGGATGGGATGAGCAGTTCTTC. This rearrangement joins TRBV7-9 to TRBJ2-1; 14 bases fit TRBD2. Trimming took 3 bases from V and 8 from J; bases not matched to a gene: 9. The CDR3 extends over 17 amino acids. Germline CDR1 is SEHNR and CDR2 is FQNEAQ (reference sequence).

The rearrangement uses TRBV29-1 and TRBJ2-3; 12 bases align to TRBD2. The CDR3 loop spans 13 amino acids. V lost 7 bases and J lost 5; bases outside the gene matches: 4. CDR1 and CDR2 from the germline V gene are SQVTM and ANQGSEA. The DNA for the CDR3 is TGCAGCGCTGGACTAGCGGGACTAGATACGCAGTATTTT. It is translated as CSAGLAGLDTQYF.

The chain combines TRBV19 with TRBJ1-1, with TRBD1 identical over 8 bases. Germline CDR1 LNHDA, CDR2 SQIVND (reference sequence). V dropped 6 bases and J dropped 1; count of bases not matched to a gene: 7. The CDR3 loop spans 15 amino acids. The CDR3 DNA reads TGTGCCAGTAGGGTCCAGGGGGCGGCGAACACTGAAGCTTTCTTT. Translated: CASRVQGAANTEAFF.

This sequence joins TRBV7-9 and TRBJ2-2; 15 bases are a match to TRBD2. The CDR3 runs 18 residues. In germline, CDR1 is SEHNR, CDR2 FQNEAQ (reference sequence). With V trimmed by 5 bases and J by 2 bases, 6 bases remained unmatched. CDR3 residues: CASSPLGLAGGNTGELFF. In DNA, the CDR3 is TGTGCCAGCAGCCCGCTGGGACTAGCGGGAGGCAACACCGGGGAGCTGTTTTTT.

In its sample, this clone was seen a few times. The chain joins TRBV19 to TRBJ2-7; TRBD1 aligns across 9 bases. CDR1 LNHDA and CDR2 SQIVND come from the germline V gene (reference sequence). After removal of 6 bases from V and 3 bases from J, the junction contained 9 bases not matched to a gene. The CDR3 spans 15 residues. For the CDR3, the DNA is TGTGCCAGTAGCTCCAGCGGGACAGGGAACTACGAGCAGTACTTC. It yields the protein CASSSSGTGNYEQYF.

This clone was picked up many times. This chain uses TRBV28 with TRBJ2-3, with 7 nucleotides matching TRBD2. Germline loops: CDR1 MDHEN, CDR2 SYDVKM. V lost 4 bases, J lost 9 bases, and 1 base stayed unmatched. The CDR3 spans 11 residues. In DNA form, the CDR3 reads TGTGCCAGCAGTTCTAGCGGCACGCAGTATTTT. Translation: CASSSSGTQYF. The whole variable domain, remainder taken from reference TRBV28 and TRBJ2-3, is DVKVTQSSRYLVKRTGEKVFLECVQDMDHENMFWYRQDPGLGLRLIYFSYDVKMKEKGDIPEGYSVSREKKERFSLILESASTNQTSMYLCASSSSGTQYFGPGTRLTVL.

A remark on this clone: The junction departs from the called germline gene at one end, perhaps through a read error. In the same sample, other DNA sequences code for this CDR3. DNA for the CDR3: TGCAGCTCCACCGGGGGATCGAACACTGAGGCTTTCTTT. Amino acid sequence: CSSTGGSNTEAFF. This rearrangement joins TRBV29-1 to TRBJ1-1, with D perhaps matching TRBD1 (5 bases). The germline V gene encodes CDR1 SQVTM and CDR2 ANQGSEA. The CDR3 has 13 amino acids.

The rearrangement links TRBV7-2 to TRBJ1-2, with D possibly being TRBD1 (5 bases). Trimming removed 2 bases at V and 0 bases at J, with 10 bases between. This CDR3 comprises 15 residues. Germline V gene data show CDR1 as SGHTA and CDR2 as FQGNSA. This CDR3 is CASSLNRITNYGYTF. CDR3 nucleotides: TGTGCCAGCAGCTTAAACAGGATTACTAACTATGGCTACACCTTC.

CDR3 residues: CASSAQGTRIYGYTF. Here the CDR3 DNA reads TGTGCCAGCAGCGCCCAGGGGACACGGATTTATGGCTACACCTTC. This chain connects TRBV6-5 to TRBJ1-2; a possible D gene is TRBD1 (6 bases). Trimming cost V 6 bases and J 5 bases, with 19 bases left between them. The CDR3 extends over 15 amino acids. Germline assignment: CDR1 MNHEY and CDR2 SVGAGI.

This clone was seen only a few times. V gene TRBV11-2 combines with J gene TRBJ2-7; a possible D gene is TRBD1 (6 bases). V lost 5 bases, J lost 5 bases, and 16 bases lay in between. Germline CDR1 SGHAT, CDR2 FQNNGV. The CDR3 has 14 residues. The CDR3 spells CASSRTVLGHEQYF. The CDR3 DNA follows: TGTGCCAGCAGCCGGACAGTTTTGGGACACGAGCAGTACTTC.

CDR3 protein: CASSQQGGYTEAFF. The CDR3 region has the DNA TGCGCCAGCAGCCAGCAGGGGGGATACACTGAAGCTTTCTTT. The V gene is TRBV5-1, the J gene TRBJ1-1; TRBD1 matches at 7 bases. CDR1 is SGHRS and CDR2 is YFSETQ in the germline V gene. The CDR3 loop spans 14 amino acids. The V segment lost 4 bases and the J segment 3 bases; nucleotides outside the gene matches: 6. Based on the CDR3 plus reference TRBV5-1 and TRBJ1-1, the full variable domain is KAGVTQTPRYLIKTRGQQVTLSCSPISGHRSVSWYQQTPGQGLQFLFEYFSETQRNKGNFPGRFSGRQFSNSRSEMNVSTLELGDSALYLCASSQQGGYTEAFFGQGTRLTVV.

The V call is TRBV9, the J call TRBJ1-2, with D perhaps matching TRBD1 (6 bases). Germline V gene sequence: CDR1 SGDLS, CDR2 YYNGEE. V shed 4 bases and J shed 8 bases, with 18 bases lying between them. The CDR3 has 14 residues. In nucleotides, the CDR3 is TGTGCCAGCAGCCGCTCCGGGACACTTGAGGGCTACACCTTC. Residues: CASSRSGTLEGYTF. The variable domain in full, completed from reference TRBV9 and TRBJ1-2, reads DSGVTQTPKHLITATGQRVTLRCSPRSGDLSVYWYQQSLDQGLQFLIQYYNGEERAKGNILERFSAQQFPDLHSELNLSSLELGDSALYFCASSRSGTLEGYTFGSGTRLTVV.

Only a few counts were recorded for this clone. Here the CDR3 reads CASSPGTSGYEQYF. CDR3 DNA sequence: TGTGCCAGCTCACCAGGGACTAGCGGCTACGAGCAGTACTTC. The genes are TRBV18 and TRBJ2-7, with 11 bases aligning to TRBD2. The ends lost 2 bases at V and 3 bases at J; junction bases unmatched: 0. This CDR3 comprises 14 residues. Germline V gives CDR1 KGHSH, CDR2 LQKENI.

This clone was seen once. The chain links TRBV30 to TRBJ2-3, with 8 bases matching TRBD2. CDR3 length: 14 residues. Unmatched junction bases numbered 8, after V lost 7 bases and J lost 2 bases. The germline V gene has CDR1 GTSNPN and CDR2 SVGIG (reference sequence). The CDR3 DNA reads TGTGCCTTCGCGAGCGGGAGCTTCACAGATACGCAGTATTTT. Its protein is CAFASGSFTDTQYF.

This clone was counted a few times. The V gene is TRBV4-3, the J gene TRBJ1-5, with D tentatively TRBD1 (5 bases). This CDR3 region has 14 residues. Trimming shortened V by 4 bases and J by 5 bases, and 12 bases separated the two germline ends. Germline V gene sequence: CDR1 LGHNA, CDR2 YSLEER. CDR3 DNA: TGCGCCAGCAGCCGTGCGTCGGGGGATCAGCCCCAGCATTTT. Protein product: CASSRASGDQPQHF.

Only a few counts were recorded for this clone. This chain joins TRBV28 and TRBJ2-6, with 7 bases lining up with TRBD1. The germline V gene encodes CDR1 MDHEN and CDR2 SYDVKM. The CDR3 has 17 amino acids. V lost 5 bases, J lost 0 bases, and 7 bases stayed unmatched. The DNA of the CDR3 is TGTGCCAGCAGTCCCGCCCGGGACAGCTCTGGGGCCAACGTCCTGACTTTC. This translates into CASSPARDSSGANVLTF.

This clone has just one count. V usage is TRBV7-9 and J usage is TRBJ2-7, with 7 bases matching TRBD2. In germline, CDR1 is SEHNR, CDR2 FQNEAQ (reference sequence). The junction had 16 bases not matched to a gene; V was cut back by 4 bases and J by 4 bases. This CDR3 region has 17 residues. The CDR3 DNA follows: TGTGCCAGCAGCTCCCCTACTAGCGATGGGGATGCGTACGAGCAGTACTTC. Translation gives CASSSPTSDGDAYEQYF.

The genes are TRBV4-3 and TRBJ2-5, with 11 bases matching TRBD2. V was pared by 3 bases and J by 1 base, with 4 bases of the junction left unmatched. CDR1 is LGHNA, CDR2 YSLEER, per germline. The CDR3 is made up of 16 amino acids. CDR3 nucleotide sequence: TGCGCCAGCAGCCATTTAGCGGGAGGGCCCCAAGAGACCCAGTACTTC. Translating gives CASSHLAGGPQETQYF.

V gene TRBV7-9 combines with J gene TRBJ1-5; D perhaps matches TRBD1 (6 bases). The germline V gene has CDR1 SEHNR and CDR2 FQNEAQ (reference sequence). The CDR3 covers 15 residues. With 1 base removed from V and 6 bases from J, the gap between germline ends came to 13 bases. The CDR3 protein is CASSLGAGEGQPQHF. The CDR3 region has the DNA TGTGCCAGCAGCTTAGGAGCAGGGGAAGGTCAGCCCCAGCATTTT.

The chain combines TRBV10-2 with TRBJ2-7, with D possibly matching TRBD2 (5 bases). CDR1 is WSHSY and CDR2 is SAAADI in the germline V gene. Trimming stripped 6 bases from V and 2 bases from J, with 11 bases between. This CDR3 spans 13 amino acids. The CDR3 bases are TGCGCCAGCAGGAGCCGGGAAGCCTACGAGCAGTACTTC. Residues: CASRSREAYEQYF.

The chain employs TRBV7-6 and TRBJ2-3; 14 bases are a match to TRBD2. The CDR3 runs to 17 residues. V was clipped by 5 bases and J by 2 bases; unmatched bases: 6. Germline CDR1 SGHVS, CDR2 FNYEAQ. The CDR3 sequence is CASSLGLAGGLTDTQYF. The CDR3 nucleotides read TGTGCCAGCAGCCTCGGACTAGCGGGAGGACTCACAGATACGCAGTATTTT. The full variable domain, its missing parts supplied by reference TRBV7-6 and TRBJ2-3, is GAGVSQSPRYKVTKRGQDVALRCDPISGHVSLYWYRQALGQGPEFLTYFNYEAQQDKSGLPNDRFSAERPEGSISTLTIQRTEQRDSAMYRCASSLGLAGGLTDTQYFGPGTRLTVL.

The chain joins TRBV29-1 to TRBJ1-1; D call uncertain. CDR1 and CDR2 (germline): SQVTM, ANQGSEA. V was shortened by 4 bases and J by 4 bases, with 13 bases between the two germline ends. This CDR3 is 13 amino acids long. CDR3 nucleotides: TGCAGCGTTGGTTATCGGGGTTCCACTGAAGCTTTCTTT. Amino acid sequence: CSVGYRGSTEAFF.